This note documents a single T cell receptor (beta chain) sequence. Its recognized antigen is unknown. Per-nucleotide qualities are absent, and no much larger clonotype sits a single base away. The sample contains more than one DNA sequence encoding this CDR3. TCR CDR3 regions were amplified from genomic DNA by multiplex PCR using the deep immunoSEQ assay. Extracted genomic DNA from each cell subset was spread evenly across all wells of several immunoSEQ 96-well plates, with each plate serving as a replicate. Each replicate PCR for sorted subsets received about 200 ng genomic DNA, equal to roughly 30,000 T cell genomes. Purified libraries were quantified with a Qubit 3.0 fluorometer, sized on a Bioanalyzer 2100, and re-quantified with the KAPA Library Quantification kit. Every immunoSEQ 96-well plate was sequenced on a dedicated single-read 150-cycle Illumina NextSeq 550 flow cell. Regarding the original processing steps: The immunoSEQ output contained only junctional sequences without quality scores, so filtering could not match that applied to full-length reads. Sequences were annotated with PyIR, a Python wrapper for IgBLAST v1.9, using IMGT germline references to assign V/J genes and CDR3. Reads were filtered out if the reads had weak V/J assignments (E-value above 1e-6), no CDR3, stop codons, out-of-frame junctions, or ambiguous translated residues. V3J clonotypes were defined as sequences sharing the same inferred V gene, J gene, and CDR3 amino acid sequence. To compute the percentage overlap between repertoires, the number of shared unique clonotypes was divided by the size of the smaller repertoire. Richness of each repertoire was evaluated using RTK rarefaction, the Chao1 estimator, and Recon v2.1 estimates of unobserved clonotypes. OLGA was used to compute generation probabilities for all TCRbeta clonotypes that the gDNA method yielded from a handful of donors. Held by TCRdb, this immuneACCESS table contains in-frame sequences only and omits some clones. Under half of the omission traces to an unresolved V gene where checked; the cause of the rest is unknown. Clone size and V and J calls were adopted from that table, with D and trimming inferred from the DNA. The sample has around 2,000,000 clones on record, 90% to 95% of them singletons. The ten largest clones represent 0.13% of the sample.

The sample comes from a study of shared clonotypes between healthy human individuals (TCRdb year 2020). Study-level background: The cohort comprised a couple of women and three men aged 18 to 49 years. For each donor, CD4 naive and CD4 memory were each given three plates, CD8 naive was given two plates, and CD8 memory was given one plate. Blood TCR repertoires of roughly 5 healthy adults were deeply sequenced to estimate repertoire size and the extent of clonotype sharing between individuals. Libraries were prepared and TCR repertoires were sequenced by different laboratories using diverse techniques, in order to increase sequencing depth and limit assay-specific biases. Between about 0.94 and 8.9 billion PBMCs per donor were obtained by leukapheresis. Results and caveats for the whole study, not just this receptor: The small number of donors limited the genetic and exposure-history diversity represented. Larger estimated clonotype richness was generally found for naive subsets than for memory subsets. Even with the large sequencing depth, rarefaction of the sorted-subset datasets indicated that sequencing was incomplete. Clonotypes shared by all four sorted-subset donors showed higher generation probabilities than non-shared clonotypes. Pairwise subsampling indicated that sequencing depth was expected to affect the degree of clonotype sharing among donors. Sharing across several donors was observed for 4.5% to 6.5% of naive CD4, 3% to 4% of naive CD8, about 2.3% of memory CD4, and around 0.4% of memory CD8 clonotypes. Sampling was restricted to blood, and TCR repertoires in tissue are likely to differ from TCR repertoires in blood.

The donors were healthy, HIV-negative adults who had no recently reported acute infections or vaccinations. All donors were Caucasian adults living in Nashville, Tennessee, USA. CD4+ T cells were enriched through magnetic negative selection, after which naive cells were positively selected on CD45RA and the remaining negative fraction served as the memory subset. Blood was collected by leukapheresis, and PBMCs were isolated by Ficoll-Histopaque density gradient centrifugation and then cryopreserved in liquid nitrogen vapor phase. Purity and quantity of every magnetically sorted T cell population were checked by analytical flow cytometry. Genomic DNA was isolated from every sorted fraction and measured by UV absorbance on a Nanodrop 2000c. V drops 0 bases and J drops 7 bases, leaving 6 bases in between. CDR1 MGHRA and CDR2 YSYEKL are derived from the germline V gene. From cysteine to phenylalanine, the CDR3 is 12 amino acids long. The kept DNA is CDR3 alone, 36 bases in frame from the first base.

This clonotype originated in a man aged 18 to 29 in good health. Material for sequencing was naive CD4+ T cells sorted from blood. The cell subset or site label here, explained by the study, means: CD45RA+ positively selected. The chain links TRBV4-1 with TRBJ2-5, with the D gene tentatively TRBD1 or TRBD2, based on 5 matching bases in each. The CDR3 reads CASSQDGGTQYF. The DNA is as follows: TGCGCCAGCAGCCAAGATGGGGGGACCCAGTACTTC.